A selection of T cell receptor beta chains follows, all from one sample in a study of cytomegalovirus exposure and HLA in healthy donors. Generated by immunoSEQ multiplex PCR, the TCRdb table keeps only in-frame clones and is missing some. The repertoire holds under 150,000 clones, approximately 80% seen once, with 5% to 5.5% in the top ten. The sample taken for sequencing was PBMCs. These receptors were obtained from a male donor in good health and CMV-seronegative. The CDR3 runs from the conserved cysteine through the conserved F or W. Each record gives: D gene, clone size, CDR3 length, J gene, V gene, CDR3 DNA, CDR3 protein. D genes are given only for firm matches. Rows give clone size only sometimes, using once, few, many, or a class for an expanded clone.

TRBD1 | . | 13 | TRBJ1-3 | TRBV30 | TGTGCCCGGAGGGGGCTGGAGGGAAACACCATATATTTT | CARRGLEGNTIYF
. | . | 12 | TRBJ2-3 | TRBV11-3 | TGTGCCAGCAGCTCCCAGGGGGGTACGCAGTATTTT | CASSSQGGTQYF
TRBD1 | . | 14 | TRBJ1-1 | TRBV5-1 | TGCGCCAGCAGCTTGCGACAGGGGAGTACTGAAGCTTTCTTT | CASSLRQGSTEAFF
TRBD2 | . | 17 | TRBJ2-2 | TRBV28 | TGTGCCAGCAGACTCCTCCCTAGCGGGGGAAACACCGGGGAGCTGTTTTTT | CASRLLPSGGNTGELFF
. | . | 13 | TRBJ2-2 | TRBV5-1 | TGCGCCAGCAGCCCACAGCCCACCGGGGAGCTGTTTTTT | CASSPQPTGELFF
TRBD2 | once | 15 | TRBJ2-7 | TRBV10-1 | TGCGCCAGCAGACCGAGCGGGGGGGACTACTACGAGCAGTACTTC | CASRPSGGDYYEQYF
. | . | 11 | TRBJ2-3 | TRBV20-1 | TGCAGTGCTAGAAGAGGAGATACGCAGTATTTT | CSARRGDTQYF
TRBD2 | . | 16 | TRBJ2-1 | TRBV4-2 | TGTGCCAGCAGCCTCACGAAGGCGGGGGGTTACAATGAGCAGTTCTTC | CASSLTKAGGYNEQFF
. | . | 15 | TRBJ1-4 | TRBV19 | TGTGCCAGTAGTCCGTCACAGGCCTTTGGGGAAAAACTGTTTTTT | CASSPSQAFGEKLFF
. | . | 13 | TRBJ1-1 | TRBV11-3 | TGTGCCAGCTCCTCGGGGGAGAACACTGAAGCTTTCTTT | CASSSGENTEAFF
TRBD1 | . | 15 | TRBJ2-5 | TRBV30 | TGTGCCTGGAGTCGATCAGGGGGCCGGCAGGAGACCCAGTACTTC | CAWSRSGGRQETQYF
TRBD1 | . | 15 | TRBJ2-7 | TRBV9 | TGTGCCAGCAGCGTAGGGTCTGACAGGGCCTACGAGCAGTACTTC | CASSVGSDRAYEQYF
. | . | 15 | TRBJ1-2 | TRBV4-1 | TGCGCCAGCAGCACAACAAGGGGTCCTAACTATGGCTACACCTTC | CASSTTRGPNYGYTF
TRBD1 | . | 14 | TRBJ2-7 | TRBV30 | TGTGCCTGGAGCACAGGGGGCATAGGATACGAGCAGTACTTC | CAWSTGGIGYEQYF
. | . | 12 | TRBJ1-1 | TRBV27 | TGTGCCACCGGGACACCTTACACTGAAGCTTTCTTT | CATGTPYTEAFF
. | . | 11 | TRBJ2-1 | TRBV7-2 | TGTGCCAGCAGCCGAGGACAGCAGCAGTTCTTC | CASSRGQQQFF
. | . | 15 | TRBJ1-5 | TRBV19 | TGTGCCAGTAGTATTGTCTCGGGGGGGCCACTGCCCCAGCATTTT | CASSIVSGGPLPQHF
TRBD2 | . | 16 | TRBJ2-1 | TRBV9 | TGTGCCAGCAGCGTAACGTCGGGACTAGGATACAATGAGCAGTTCTTC | CASSVTSGLGYNEQFF